The present TCR beta chain was sequenced within a study (dated by TCRdb to the mid-2010s). The cysteine opens and the phenylalanine closes a CDR3 of 16 amino acids. The only DNA kept is the CDR3, 48 bases in frame from the first base. Ends trimmed: V by 4 bases, J by 6 bases; bases unmatched to a gene: 9. Via the germline V gene, CDR1 is SGDLS and CDR2 YYNGEE. In the case of this clonotype: Its binding antigen is unknown. Within one base of it there is no much larger clone, and no base qualities were kept.

Library creation used RT-PCR. Sequencing relied on an Illumina MiSeq. TCRdb reanalyzed the raw reads on its own, using fastp at Q25 for trimming and MiXCR for clone calling, and kept in-frame beta chains. Each record represents a unique CDR3 protein, reported with the most common genes and DNA among its rows. The sample data list almost 700,000 distinct CDR3 sequences, and 12% to 15% of these were observed just once. The top ten hold 3.6% of the sample. This clonotype was sampled from a female donor in good health, serving as a healthy control. Sequencing was performed on memory CD4+ T cells from blood. The rearrangement combines TRBV9 with TRBJ1-6, and TRBD1 matches 8 of the central bases. CDR3 region: CASSRKDRVLNSPLHF. The sequenced DNA: TGTGCCAGCAGCCGGAAGGACAGGGTCCTTAATTCACCCCTCCACTTT.